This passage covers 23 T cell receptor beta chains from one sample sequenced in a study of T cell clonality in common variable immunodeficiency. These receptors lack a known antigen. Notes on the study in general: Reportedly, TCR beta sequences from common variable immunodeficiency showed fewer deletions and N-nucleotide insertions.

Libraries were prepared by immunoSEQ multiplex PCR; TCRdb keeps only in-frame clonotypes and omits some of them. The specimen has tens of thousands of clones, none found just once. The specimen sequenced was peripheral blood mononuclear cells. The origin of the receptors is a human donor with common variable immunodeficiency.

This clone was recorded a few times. This CDR3 is CSAPRSGVNGYTF. The CDR3 DNA, read in part, is TGCAGTGCTCCAAGGAGCGGTGTGAATGGC. The chain joins TRBV20-1 to TRBJ1-2; no definite D call. The CDR3 extends 3 residues past the end of the read, so its final part is completed from the germline J gene. The V and J ends lost 5 bases and 6 bases respectively, with 16 bases between them. The CDR3 is 13 residues long. Germline V gene sequence: CDR1 DFQATT, CDR2 SNEGSKA (reference sequence).

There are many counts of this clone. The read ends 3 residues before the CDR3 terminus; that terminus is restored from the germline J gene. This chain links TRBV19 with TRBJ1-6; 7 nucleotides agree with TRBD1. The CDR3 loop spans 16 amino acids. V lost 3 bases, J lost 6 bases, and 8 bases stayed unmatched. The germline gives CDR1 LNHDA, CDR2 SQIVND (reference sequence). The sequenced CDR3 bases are TGTGCCAGTAGTATCGGTCAGGGGGTTGGTAATTCACCC. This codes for CASSIGQGVGNSP. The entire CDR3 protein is CASSIGQGVGNSPLHF.

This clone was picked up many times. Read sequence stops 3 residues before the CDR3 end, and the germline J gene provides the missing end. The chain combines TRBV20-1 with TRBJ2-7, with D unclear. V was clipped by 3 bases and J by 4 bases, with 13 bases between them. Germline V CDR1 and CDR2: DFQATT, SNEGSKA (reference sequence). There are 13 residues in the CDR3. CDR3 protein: CSASDAVLYEQYF. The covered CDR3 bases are TGCAGTGCTAGTGATGCGGTACTTTACGAG.

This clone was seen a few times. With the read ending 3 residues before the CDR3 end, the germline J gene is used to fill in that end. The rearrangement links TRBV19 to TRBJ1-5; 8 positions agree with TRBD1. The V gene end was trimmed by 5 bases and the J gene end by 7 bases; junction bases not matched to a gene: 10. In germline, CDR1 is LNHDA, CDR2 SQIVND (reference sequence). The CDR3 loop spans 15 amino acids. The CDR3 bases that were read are TGTGCCAGTAGTGACCAGGGGGCATGGAAACAGCCC. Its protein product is CASSDQGAWKQP. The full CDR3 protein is CASSDQGAWKQPQHF. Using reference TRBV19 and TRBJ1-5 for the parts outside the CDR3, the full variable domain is DGGITQSPKYLFRKEGQNVTLSCEQNLNHDAMYWYRQDPGQGLRLIYYSQIVNDFQKGDIAEGYSVSREKKESFPLTVTSAQKNPTAFYLCASSDQGAWKQPQHFGDGTRLSIL.

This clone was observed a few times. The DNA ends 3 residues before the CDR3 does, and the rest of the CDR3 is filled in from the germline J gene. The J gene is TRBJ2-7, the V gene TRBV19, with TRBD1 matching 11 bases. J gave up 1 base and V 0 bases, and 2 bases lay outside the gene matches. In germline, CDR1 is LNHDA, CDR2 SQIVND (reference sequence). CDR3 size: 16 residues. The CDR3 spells CASSIDGTGGSYEQYF. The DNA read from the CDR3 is TGTGCCAGTAGTATAGATGGGACAGGGGGGTCCTACGAG.

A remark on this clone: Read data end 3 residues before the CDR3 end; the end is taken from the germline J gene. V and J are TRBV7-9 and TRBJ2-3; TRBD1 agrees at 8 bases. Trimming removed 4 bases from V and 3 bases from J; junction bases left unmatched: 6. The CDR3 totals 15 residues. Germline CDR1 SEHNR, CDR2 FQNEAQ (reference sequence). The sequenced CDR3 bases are TGTGCCAGCAGCTCTTGGACAGGGAGGACAGATACG. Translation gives CASSSWTGRTDT. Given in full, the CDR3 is CASSSWTGRTDTQYF.

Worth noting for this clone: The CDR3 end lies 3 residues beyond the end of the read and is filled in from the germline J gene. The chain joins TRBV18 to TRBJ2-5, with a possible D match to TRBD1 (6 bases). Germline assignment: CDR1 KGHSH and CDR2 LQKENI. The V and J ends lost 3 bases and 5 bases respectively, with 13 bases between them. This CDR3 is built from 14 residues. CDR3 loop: CASSPWDISETQYF. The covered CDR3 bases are TGTGCCAGCTCACCGTGGGACATATCCGAGACC.

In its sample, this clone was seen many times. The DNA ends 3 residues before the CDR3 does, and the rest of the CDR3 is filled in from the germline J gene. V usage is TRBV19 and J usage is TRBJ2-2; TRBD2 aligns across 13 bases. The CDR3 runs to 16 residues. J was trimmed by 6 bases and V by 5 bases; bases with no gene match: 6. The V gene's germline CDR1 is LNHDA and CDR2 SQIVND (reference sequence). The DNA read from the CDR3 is TGTGCCAGTAGTGTCACTAGCGGGAGGGCCCCCGGGGAG. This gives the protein CASSVTSGRAPGE. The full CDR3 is CASSVTSGRAPGELFF.

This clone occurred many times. CDR3 region: CSASLISGQNNEQFF. The CDR3 DNA, read in part, is TGCAGTGCTAGTCTGATTAGCGGGCAGAACAATGAG. V gene TRBV20-1 combines with J gene TRBJ2-1; 7 positions match TRBD2. The read ends 3 residues before the CDR3 terminus; that terminus is restored from the germline J gene. With V trimmed by 3 bases and J by 5 bases, 10 bases remained unmatched. This CDR3 contains 15 residues. In germline, CDR1 is DFQATT, CDR2 SNEGSKA (reference sequence).

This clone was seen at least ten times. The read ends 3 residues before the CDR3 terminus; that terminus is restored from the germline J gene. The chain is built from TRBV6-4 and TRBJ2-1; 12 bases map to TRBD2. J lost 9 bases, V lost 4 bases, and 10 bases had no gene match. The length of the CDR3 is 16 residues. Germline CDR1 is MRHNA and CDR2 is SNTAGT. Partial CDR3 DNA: TGTGCCAGCAGTGGACTAGCGGGAGTAGGGACCGGTGAG. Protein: CASSGLAGVGTGE. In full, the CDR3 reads CASSGLAGVGTGEQFF.

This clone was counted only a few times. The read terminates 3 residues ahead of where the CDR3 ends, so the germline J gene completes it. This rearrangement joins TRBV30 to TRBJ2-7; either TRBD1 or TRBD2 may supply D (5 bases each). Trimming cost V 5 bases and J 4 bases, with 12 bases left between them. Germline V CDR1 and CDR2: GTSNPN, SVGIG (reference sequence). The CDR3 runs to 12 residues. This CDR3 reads CAWARGKYEQYF. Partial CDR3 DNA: TGTGCCTGGGCGAGGGGAAAGTACGAG.

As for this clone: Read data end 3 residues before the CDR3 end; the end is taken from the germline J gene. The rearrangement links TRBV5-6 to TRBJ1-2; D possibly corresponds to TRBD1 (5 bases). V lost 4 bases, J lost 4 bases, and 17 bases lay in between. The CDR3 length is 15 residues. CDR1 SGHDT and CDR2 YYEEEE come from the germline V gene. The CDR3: CASSLTQAGGYGYTF. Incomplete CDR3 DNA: TGTGCCAGCAGCCTTACACAGGCCGGCGGCTATGGC. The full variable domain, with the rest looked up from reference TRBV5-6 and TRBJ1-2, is DAGVTQSPTHLIKTRGQQVTLRCSPKSGHDTVSWYQQALGQGPQFIFQYYEEEERQRGNFPDRFSGHQFPNYSSELNVNALLLGDSALYLCASSLTQAGGYGYTFGSGTRLTVV.

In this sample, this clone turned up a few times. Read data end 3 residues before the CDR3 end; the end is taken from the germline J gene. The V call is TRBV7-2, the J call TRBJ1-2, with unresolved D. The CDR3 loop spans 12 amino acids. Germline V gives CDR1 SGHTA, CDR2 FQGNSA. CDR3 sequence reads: CASSLLAEGYTF. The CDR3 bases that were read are TGTGCCAGCAGCTTACTGGCCGAGGGC. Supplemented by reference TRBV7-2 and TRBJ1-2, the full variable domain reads GAGVSQSPSNKVTEKGKDVELRCDPISGHTALYWYRQSLGQGLEFLIYFQGNSAPDKSGLPSDRFSAERTGGSVSTLTIQRTQQEDSAVYLCASSLLAEGYTFGSGTRLTVV.

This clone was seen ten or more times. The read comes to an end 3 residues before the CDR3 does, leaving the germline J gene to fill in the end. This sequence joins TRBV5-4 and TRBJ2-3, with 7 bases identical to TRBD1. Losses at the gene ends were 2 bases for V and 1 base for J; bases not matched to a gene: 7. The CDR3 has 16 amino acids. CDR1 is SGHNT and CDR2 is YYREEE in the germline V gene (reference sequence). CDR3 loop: CASSLPTGVRTDTQYF. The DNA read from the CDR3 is TGTGCCAGCAGCTTACCTACAGGGGTACGCACAGATACG.

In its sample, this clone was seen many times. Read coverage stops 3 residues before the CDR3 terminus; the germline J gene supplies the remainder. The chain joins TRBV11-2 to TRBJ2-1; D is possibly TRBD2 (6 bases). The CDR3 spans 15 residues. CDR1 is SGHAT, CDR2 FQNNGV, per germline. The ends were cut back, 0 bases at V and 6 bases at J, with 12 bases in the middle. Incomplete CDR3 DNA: TGTGCCAGCAGCTTAGATCGGGGGAGAGGCAATGAG. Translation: CASSLDRGRGNE. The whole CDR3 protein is CASSLDRGRGNEQFF.

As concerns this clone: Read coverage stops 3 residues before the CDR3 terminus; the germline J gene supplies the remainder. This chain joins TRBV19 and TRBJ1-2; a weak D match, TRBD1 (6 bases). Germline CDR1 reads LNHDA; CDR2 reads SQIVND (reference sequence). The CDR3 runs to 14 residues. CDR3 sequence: CASTPGDTRAGYTF. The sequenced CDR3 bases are TGTGCCAGTACCCCAGGGGATACAAGAGCGGGC.

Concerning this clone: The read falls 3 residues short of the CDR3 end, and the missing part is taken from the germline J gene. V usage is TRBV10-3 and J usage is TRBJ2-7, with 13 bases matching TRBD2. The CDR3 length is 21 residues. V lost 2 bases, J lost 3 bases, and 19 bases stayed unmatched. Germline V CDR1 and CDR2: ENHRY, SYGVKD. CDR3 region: CAISERQGRGATSGRLYEQYF. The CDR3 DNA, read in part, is TGTGCCATCAGTGAGCGACAGGGACGAGGGGCGACTAGCGGGAGGCTCTACGAG.

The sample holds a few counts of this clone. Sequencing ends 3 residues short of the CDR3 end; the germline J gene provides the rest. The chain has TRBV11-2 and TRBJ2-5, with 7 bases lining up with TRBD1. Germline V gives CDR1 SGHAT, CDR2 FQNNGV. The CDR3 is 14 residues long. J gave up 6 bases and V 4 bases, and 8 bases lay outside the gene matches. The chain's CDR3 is CASSWQTGTKTQYF. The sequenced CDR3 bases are TGTGCCAGCAGCTGGCAGACAGGGACGAAGACC.

The sequenced part of the CDR3 DNA is TGTGCCTGGAGCCTGACAGGGGCCAGGCAGCCC. This translates into CAWSLTGARQP. The whole CDR3 sequence reads CAWSLTGARQPQHF. V usage is TRBV30 and J usage is TRBJ1-5; TRBD1 aligns across 8 bases. Read data end 3 residues before the CDR3 end; the end is taken from the germline J gene. In germline, CDR1 is GTSNPN, CDR2 SVGIG (reference sequence). This CDR3 contains 14 residues. V shed 3 bases, J shed 7 bases, and the junction held 8 bases outside the gene matches.

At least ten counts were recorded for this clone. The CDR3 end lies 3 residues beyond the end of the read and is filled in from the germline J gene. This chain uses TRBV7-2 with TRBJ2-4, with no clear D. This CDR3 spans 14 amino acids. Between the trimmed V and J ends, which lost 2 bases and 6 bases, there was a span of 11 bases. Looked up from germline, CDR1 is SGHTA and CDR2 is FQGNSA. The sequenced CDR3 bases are TGTGCCAGCAGCTTAAATTTTAGTCCAAACATT. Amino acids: CASSLNFSPNI. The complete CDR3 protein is CASSLNFSPNIQYF.

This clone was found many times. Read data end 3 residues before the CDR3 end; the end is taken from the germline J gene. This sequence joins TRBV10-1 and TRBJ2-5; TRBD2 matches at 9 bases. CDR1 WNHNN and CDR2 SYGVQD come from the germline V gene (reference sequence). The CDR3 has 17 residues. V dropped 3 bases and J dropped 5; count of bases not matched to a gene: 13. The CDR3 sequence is CASSDPPTAGGLETQYF. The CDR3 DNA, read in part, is TGCGCCAGCAGTGACCCCCCGACAGCGGGGGGCCTGGAGACC.

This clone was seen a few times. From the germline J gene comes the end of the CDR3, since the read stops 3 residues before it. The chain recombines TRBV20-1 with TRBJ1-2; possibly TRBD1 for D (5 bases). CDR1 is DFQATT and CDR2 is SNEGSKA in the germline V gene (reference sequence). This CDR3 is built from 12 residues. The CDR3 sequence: CSARDGARGYTF. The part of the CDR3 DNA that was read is TGCAGTGCTAGAGATGGGGCGCGCGGC.

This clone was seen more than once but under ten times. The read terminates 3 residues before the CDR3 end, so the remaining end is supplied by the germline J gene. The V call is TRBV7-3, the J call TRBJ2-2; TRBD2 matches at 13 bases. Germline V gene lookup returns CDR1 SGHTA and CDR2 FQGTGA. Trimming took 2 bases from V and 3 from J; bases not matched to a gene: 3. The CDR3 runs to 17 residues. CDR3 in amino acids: CASSLGLAGAYTGELFF. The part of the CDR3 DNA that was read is TGTGCCAGCAGCTTAGGACTAGCGGGAGCGTACACCGGGGAG.